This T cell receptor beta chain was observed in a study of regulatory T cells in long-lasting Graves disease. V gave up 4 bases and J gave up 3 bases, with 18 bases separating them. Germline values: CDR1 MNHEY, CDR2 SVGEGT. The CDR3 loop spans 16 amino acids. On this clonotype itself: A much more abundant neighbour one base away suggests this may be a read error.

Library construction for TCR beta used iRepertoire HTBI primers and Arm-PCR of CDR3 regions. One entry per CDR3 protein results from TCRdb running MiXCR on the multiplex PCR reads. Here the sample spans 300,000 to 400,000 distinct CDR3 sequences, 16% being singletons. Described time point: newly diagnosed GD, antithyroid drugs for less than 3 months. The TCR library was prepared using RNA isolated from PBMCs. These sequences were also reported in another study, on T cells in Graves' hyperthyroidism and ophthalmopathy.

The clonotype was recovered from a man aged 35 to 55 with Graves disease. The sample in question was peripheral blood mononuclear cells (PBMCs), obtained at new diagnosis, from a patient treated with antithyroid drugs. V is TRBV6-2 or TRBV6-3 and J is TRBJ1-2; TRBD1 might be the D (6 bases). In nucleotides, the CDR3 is TGTGCCAGCAGTTCGATACCTAGACAGGTTGACTATGGCTACACCTTC. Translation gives CASSSIPRQVDYGYTF.